Each of the 8 T cell receptor beta chains below was sequenced from the same sample in a study of blood T cells in healthy people across ages. Next came a second PCR, run for about 6 to 11 cycles, which used a sample-barcoded 5' primer along with a J-beta primer mix. TCRdb independently ran MiXCR on the 5' RACE reads; one entry per CDR3 protein. The top ten clones hold 30% of a sample with hundreds of thousands of distinct CDR3 sequences, less than 45% of them seen once. Material: blood. The receptors stem from a man at least 80 years old in good health.

The chain carries TRBV6-1 and TRBJ2-3; 14 bases map to TRBD2. V dropped 5 bases and J dropped 2; count of bases not matched to a gene: 6. This CDR3 has 17 residues. The germline V gene has CDR1 MNHNS and CDR2 SASEGT. The CDR3 reads CASSPGLAGGFTDTQYF. The CDR3 coding sequence is TGTGCCAGCAGTCCCGGACTAGCGGGGGGCTTCACAGATACGCAGTATTTT.

The CDR3: CATSDRTGLEGYTF. The CDR3 DNA follows: TGTGCCACCAGTGACCGGACAGGCTTGGAGGGCTACACCTTC. This chain connects TRBV24-1 to TRBJ1-2, with 7 bases fitting TRBD1. Germline trimming cut 4 bases from V and 8 bases from J; bases unmatched to any gene: 9. The CDR3 consists of 14 residues. From germline, CDR1 is KGHDR and CDR2 SFDVKD.

This clonotype was counted between two and nine times. The rearrangement joins TRBV4-2 to TRBJ2-7; 10 bases are a match to TRBD2. Looked up from germline, CDR1 is LGHNA and CDR2 is YNFKEQ. V dropped 0 bases and J dropped 0; count of bases not matched to a gene: 2. The CDR3 runs to 16 residues. CDR3 sequence: CASSQEPSGGSYEQYF. The CDR3 region has the DNA TGTGCCAGCAGCCAAGAGCCTAGCGGGGGCTCCTACGAGCAGTACTTC.

CDR3 nucleotides: TGTGCCAGCAGTTTTAGCGGGAGGCTCTCCTACGAGCAGTACTTC. Amino acids: CASSFSGRLSYEQYF. V is TRBV6-5 and J is TRBJ2-7; TRBD2 matches at 10 bases. Germline loops: CDR1 MNHEY, CDR2 SVGAGI. This CDR3 is built from 15 residues. V lost 4 bases and J lost 0; bases outside the gene matches: 3.

J is TRBJ2-2 and V is TRBV3-1, with 8 bases lining up with TRBD1. The germline V gene has CDR1 LGHDT and CDR2 YNNKEL (reference sequence). The ends lost 5 bases at V and 3 bases at J; junction bases unmatched: 11. There are 17 residues in the CDR3. CDR3 DNA: TGTGCCAGCAGCGCGACAGGGGCGACATCTCACACCGGGGAGCTGTTTTTT. Its translation: CASSATGATSHTGELFF. The whole variable domain, remainder taken from reference TRBV3-1 and TRBJ2-2, is DTAVSQTPKYLVTQMGNDKSIKCEQNLGHDTMYWYKQDSKKFLKIMFSYNNKELIINETVPNRFSPKSPDKAHLNLHINSLELGDSAVYFCASSATGATSHTGELFFGEGSRLTVL.

The chain couples TRBV7-8 to TRBJ2-3, with D perhaps assigned TRBD1 or TRBD2 (5 bases each). Germline loops: CDR1 SGHVS, CDR2 FQNEAQ. This CDR3 has 11 amino acids. Deletions cut 3 bases from V and 12 bases from J, with 10 bases between. CDR3 sequence reads: CASSLGDLQYF. The DNA of the CDR3 is TGTGCCAGCAGCTTGGGGGACCTACAGTATTTT.

This rearrangement joins TRBV10-3 to TRBJ2-7; perhaps TRBD1 as D (5 bases). This CDR3 has 17 residues. CDR1 ENHRY and CDR2 SYGVKD come from the germline V gene. V was clipped by 3 bases and J by 0 bases, with 18 bases between them. The CDR3 loop reads CAISEDRTPTSSYEQYF. The CDR3 DNA follows: TGTGCCATCAGTGAAGATAGGACACCCACAAGCTCCTACGAGCAGTACTTC.

The J gene is TRBJ2-1, the V gene TRBV6-5; D is unclear. The CDR3 consists of 13 residues. The V end lost 8 bases, the J end lost 10 bases, and 18 bases lay between the germline ends. The germline V gene has CDR1 MNHEY and CDR2 SVGAGI. The DNA for the CDR3 is TGTGCCAGCCGGGTCCTAAGCTCCTACGAGCAGTTCTTC. This translates into CASRVLSSYEQFF.